Presented here are 11 T cell receptor beta chains from one specimen sequenced in a study of graft-versus-host responses after intestinal transplantation. Repertoires were generated with immunoSEQ multiplex PCR, while TCRdb's copy carries only in-frame clones and drops some. The sample yields tens of thousands of clones, roughly 96% seen once. For these receptors, no antigen is known. Material: unstimulated CD8+ T cells sorted from spleen or lymph node cells, obtained before transplant. The receptor source for this set is a human donor who was the organ donor for an intestinal transplant.

The gene calls are TRBV27 and TRBJ2-7; 10 bases are shared with TRBD1. The CDR3 length is 17 residues. V was clipped by 2 bases and J by 5 bases; unmatched bases: 12. CDR1 MNHEY and CDR2 SMNVEV come from the germline V gene (reference sequence). As DNA, the CDR3 is TGTGCCAGCAGTTTAGCCCGGATGACAGGGGGCGCGGACGAGCAGTACTTC. This translates into CASSLARMTGGADEQYF.

This clone appeared a single time. The chain links TRBV29-1 to TRBJ1-1; 8 bases are shared with TRBD1. This CDR3 comprises 13 residues. Germline V CDR1 and CDR2: SQVTM, ANQGSEA. Trimming at V came to 6 bases and at J to 8 bases, leaving 11 bases not matched to a gene. The CDR3 loop reads CSVAITNRGEAFF. The CDR3 DNA is TGCAGCGTAGCCATTACAAACAGGGGGGAAGCTTTCTTT.

The chain uses TRBV11-1 and TRBJ1-1; no firm D call. With 8 bases removed from V and 1 base from J, the gap between germline ends came to 11 bases. Germline-derived CDR1 and CDR2 are SGHAT and FQDESV (reference sequence). This CDR3 is 13 amino acids long. The CDR3 DNA sequence: TGTGCCAGCGGATTGGTTGGGAACACTGAAGCTTTCTTT. Encoded protein: CASGLVGNTEAFF. The variable domain in full, with the rest retrieved from reference TRBV11-1 and TRBJ1-1, is EAEVAQSPRYKITEKSQAVAFWCDPISGHATLYWYRQILGQGPELLVQFQDESVVDDSQLPKDRFSAERLKGVDSTLKIQPAELGDSAMYLCASGLVGNTEAFFGQGTRLTVV.

V usage is TRBV5-5 and J usage is TRBJ2-7; D is undetermined. CDR3 length: 11 residues. Germline CDR1 and CDR2: SGHKS and YYEKEE (reference sequence). Trimming cost V 2 bases and J 2 bases, with 2 bases left between them. The CDR3 loop reads CASSFTYEQYF. DNA for the CDR3: TGTGCCAGCAGCTTTACCTACGAGCAGTACTTC.

The chain uses TRBV5-1 and TRBJ1-1; D is uncertain. With 4 bases removed from V and 5 bases from J, the gap between germline ends came to 15 bases. The CDR3 covers 14 residues. Germline V CDR1 and CDR2: SGHRS, YFSETQ. CDR3 residues: CASSQTGDYTEAFF. CDR3 in DNA: TGCGCCAGCAGCCAGACCGGCGACTATACTGAAGCTTTCTTT.

The genes are TRBV11-2 and TRBJ2-2; the D is unclear. There are 13 residues in the CDR3. In germline, CDR1 is SGHAT, CDR2 FQNNGV. Between the trimmed V and J ends, which lost 3 bases and 4 bases, there was a span of 6 bases. The CDR3 DNA follows: TGTGCCAGCAGCTTCATCGTCACCGGGGAGCTGTTTTTT. Translated: CASSFIVTGELFF.

With respect to this clone: One end of the junction fails to match germline, which may point to a read error. The rearrangement joins TRBV6-5 to TRBJ1-2; TRBD1 matches at 8 bases. Per the germline V gene, CDR1 is MNHEY and CDR2 is SVGAGI. The CDR3 length is 15 residues. Here the CDR3 reads CASSHSQGARNGYTF. DNA for the CDR3: TGTGCCAGCAGTCACTCCCAGGGGGCGCGGAATGGCTACACCTTC.

This chain links TRBV19 with TRBJ1-1, with unresolved D. V lost 4 bases and J 0 bases, leaving 12 bases between the germline ends. The CDR3 is 15 residues long. From germline, CDR1 is LNHDA and CDR2 SQIVND (reference sequence). The DNA of the CDR3 is TGTGCCAGTAGTAATCCAACACCTATGAACACTGAAGCTTTCTTT. Its translation: CASSNPTPMNTEAFF.

The chain carries TRBV4-3 and TRBJ2-7, with D tentatively TRBD1 (5 bases). Germline V gives CDR1 LGHNA, CDR2 YSLEER. The CDR3 consists of 15 residues. Deletions cut 0 bases from V and 3 bases from J, with 12 bases between. In nucleotides, the CDR3 is TGCGCCAGCAGCCAAGATTTAGGGGTAAACTACGAGCAGTACTTC. Translating gives CASSQDLGVNYEQYF.

The chain is built from TRBV9 and TRBJ2-7; 10 bases map to TRBD2. The CDR3 spans 13 residues. Trimming cost V 4 bases and J 7 bases; bases outside gene matches: 5. Germline lookup yields CDR1 SGDLS and CDR2 YYNGEE. In DNA, the CDR3 is TGTGCCAGCAGCACTAGCGGGGTCGGGGAGCAGTACTTC. It encodes CASSTSGVGEQYF.

This rearrangement joins TRBV25-1 to TRBJ1-1; D is uncertain. Trimming removed 3 bases from V and 3 bases from J, with 8 bases in between. This CDR3 is 13 amino acids long. Germline lookup yields CDR1 MGHDK and CDR2 SYGVNS. CDR3 sequence (DNA): TGTGCCAGCAGTGACAAGCGGGACACTGAAGCTTTCTTT. It is translated as CASSDKRDTEAFF.